This TCR beta chain was captured in a study of PD-L1 blockade in urothelial cancer. Noted time point: pretreatment peripheral blood. Germline CDR1 reads MDHEN; CDR2 reads SYDVKM. The CDR3 loop spans 12 amino acids. The ends lost 4 bases at V and 8 bases at J; junction bases unmatched: 4. Sequencing was performed with immunoSEQ multiplex PCR; in TCRdb, only in-frame clones are kept and a portion is missing. The sample contains 30,000 to 40,000 clones, about 80% of which appear only once. The sequencing used PBMCs, collected around atezolizumab (anti-PD-L1) treatment. This sequence joins TRBV28 and TRBJ2-7; TRBD1 matches 8 bases. This TCR was sampled from a man in his sixties with urothelial cancer. The CDR3 DNA reads as TGTGCCAGCAGTTCGGGACAGGCCAAGCAGTACTTC. Translation gives CASSSGQAKQYF.